A selection of T cell receptor beta chains follows, all from one sample in a study of OX40 agonist ivuxolimab in advanced cancers. Only in-frame clones appear in the TCRdb table, and some are missing; sequencing was by immunoSEQ multiplex PCR. Here the sample spans roughly 56,000 clones, around 86% being singletons. Sequenced here: CD4+ or CD8+ T cells sorted from blood, sampled in a trial of the OX40 agonist ivuxolimab. Every receptor here comes from an adult with an advanced solid tumor such as melanoma, head and neck, liver or kidney cancer. The CDR3 runs from the conserved cysteine through the conserved F or W. A D gene is named only where the DNA matches it firmly. The listing skips clone size in some rows; elsewhere it reads once, few, many or a size class.

cdr3_length: 15
j_call: TRBJ2-3
clone_size: NA
d_call: NA
v_call: TRBV6-1
cdr3_aa: CASSEVGLPPDTQYF
cdr3_nt: TGTGCCAGCAGTGAAGTAGGCCTACCTCCGGATACGCAGTATTTT

cdr3_length: 12
j_call: TRBJ1-2
clone_size: NA
d_call: TRBD1
v_call: TRBV7-3
cdr3_aa: CASSYQGAGYTF
cdr3_nt: TGTGCCAGCAGCTACCAGGGGGCTGGCTACACCTTC

cdr3_length: 15
j_call: TRBJ1-4
clone_size: NA
d_call: NA
v_call: TRBV5-1
cdr3_aa: CASSLGGRGQEKLFF
cdr3_nt: TGCGCCAGCAGCTTGGGGGGGAGGGGCCAAGAAAAACTGTTTTTT

cdr3_length: 14
j_call: TRBJ2-3
clone_size: NA
d_call: TRBD1
v_call: TRBV27
cdr3_aa: CASSLTGGADTQYF
cdr3_nt: TGTGCCAGCAGTTTGACAGGGGGTGCAGATACGCAGTATTTT

cdr3_length: 13
j_call: TRBJ2-5
clone_size: NA
d_call: NA
v_call: TRBV6-1
cdr3_aa: CASTGQLQETQYF
cdr3_nt: TGTGCCAGCACAGGACAGCTTCAAGAGACCCAGTACTTC

cdr3_length: 12
j_call: TRBJ1-2
clone_size: few
d_call: NA
v_call: TRBV9
cdr3_aa: CASSVTRGGFTF
cdr3_nt: TGTGCCAGCAGCGTCACAAGGGGGGGCTTCACCTTC

cdr3_length: 16
j_call: TRBJ1-6
clone_size: NA
d_call: NA
v_call: TRBV6-5
cdr3_aa: CASSYDPGSGNSPLHF
cdr3_nt: TGTGCCAGCAGTTACGACCCAGGGTCGGGTAATTCACCCCTCCACTTT

cdr3_length: 17
j_call: TRBJ2-5
clone_size: NA
d_call: TRBD2
v_call: TRBV7-2
cdr3_aa: CASSGTSGGLWEETQYF
cdr3_nt: TGTGCCAGCAGCGGGACTAGCGGGGGGCTCTGGGAGGAGACCCAGTACTTC

cdr3_length: 16
j_call: TRBJ2-5
clone_size: NA
d_call: TRBD2
v_call: TRBV7-2
cdr3_aa: CASSQRSAGGRETQYF
cdr3_nt: TGTGCCAGCAGCCAAAGGTCCGCGGGGGGGCGGGAGACCCAGTACTTC

cdr3_length: 13
j_call: TRBJ1-2
clone_size: NA
d_call: NA
v_call: TRBV5-6
cdr3_aa: CASSLKATGGYTF
cdr3_nt: TGTGCCAGCAGCTTGAAGGCAACAGGGGGCTACACCTTC

cdr3_length: 14
j_call: TRBJ2-7
clone_size: NA
d_call: TRBD2
v_call: TRBV5-5
cdr3_aa: CASSLSGGRYEQYF
cdr3_nt: TGTGCCAGCAGCTTGAGCGGGGGTCGCTACGAGCAGTACTTC

cdr3_length: 17
j_call: TRBJ2-1
clone_size: NA
d_call: TRBD2
v_call: TRBV18
cdr3_aa: CASSPPLLAGGGNEQFF
cdr3_nt: TGTGCCAGCTCACCACCACTCCTAGCGGGGGGAGGCAATGAGCAGTTCTTC

cdr3_length: 14
j_call: TRBJ2-3
clone_size: NA
d_call: NA
v_call: TRBV5-1
cdr3_aa: CASRTGAGADTQYF
cdr3_nt: TGCGCCAGCAGGACGGGGGCCGGGGCAGATACGCAGTATTTT

cdr3_length: 15
j_call: TRBJ1-6
clone_size: NA
d_call: NA
v_call: TRBV5-1
cdr3_aa: CASSLDTPGNSPLHF
cdr3_nt: TGCGCCAGCAGCTTGGACACCCCGGGCAATTCACCCCTCCACTTT

cdr3_length: 14
j_call: TRBJ2-7
clone_size: NA
d_call: NA
v_call: TRBV18
cdr3_aa: CASSPAGTYYEQYF
cdr3_nt: TGTGCCAGCTCACCTGCCGGGACTTACTACGAGCAGTACTTC

cdr3_length: 13
j_call: TRBJ2-1
clone_size: NA
d_call: NA
v_call: TRBV18
cdr3_aa: CASSPGGGDEQFF
cdr3_nt: TGTGCCAGCTCACCAGGGGGGGGCGATGAGCAGTTCTTC

cdr3_length: 15
j_call: TRBJ1-2
clone_size: once
d_call: NA
v_call: TRBV5-5
cdr3_aa: CASSLTTARGYAYTF
cdr3_nt: TGTGCCAGCAGCTTGACGACAGCTCGCGGCTATGCCTACACCTTC

cdr3_length: 16
j_call: TRBJ2-3
clone_size: NA
d_call: TRBD2
v_call: TRBV11-1
cdr3_aa: CASSLEAGGYTDTQYF
cdr3_nt: TGTGCCAGCAGCTTAGAAGCGGGGGGCTACACAGATACGCAGTATTTT

cdr3_length: 16
j_call: TRBJ1-1
clone_size: NA
d_call: NA
v_call: TRBV21-1
cdr3_aa: CASSKALRRQYTEAFF
cdr3_nt: TGTGCCAGCAGCAAAGCGCTCCGTCGGCAGTACACTGAAGCTTTCTTT

cdr3_length: 15
j_call: TRBJ2-1
clone_size: NA
d_call: TRBD2
v_call: TRBV2
cdr3_aa: CASRVAGGNFNEQFF
cdr3_nt: TGTGCCAGCAGAGTAGCGGGGGGCAATTTTAATGAGCAGTTCTTC

cdr3_length: 14
j_call: TRBJ1-2
clone_size: NA
d_call: NA
v_call: TRBV4-1
cdr3_aa: CASSQAGARVGYTF
cdr3_nt: TGCGCCAGCAGCCAAGCTGGGGCAAGGGTGGGCTACACCTTC

cdr3_length: 12
j_call: TRBJ1-4
clone_size: NA
d_call: NA
v_call: TRBV14
cdr3_aa: CASSQAQQKLFF
cdr3_nt: TGTGCCAGCAGCCAAGCCCAGCAAAAACTGTTTTTT

cdr3_length: 15
j_call: TRBJ2-7
clone_size: NA
d_call: TRBD1
v_call: TRBV7-2
cdr3_aa: CASSPTGQGVGEQYF
cdr3_nt: TGTGCCAGCAGCCCTACAGGACAGGGGGTGGGCGAGCAGTACTTC

cdr3_length: 13
j_call: TRBJ1-2
clone_size: NA
d_call: NA
v_call: TRBV7-8
cdr3_aa: CASSLGQDYGYTF
cdr3_nt: TGTGCCAGCAGCTTAGGACAGGACTATGGCTACACCTTC

cdr3_length: 16
j_call: TRBJ1-3
clone_size: NA
d_call: TRBD1
v_call: TRBV6-5
cdr3_aa: CASSSDRAPSGNTIYF
cdr3_nt: TGTGCCAGCAGTTCGGACAGGGCTCCCTCTGGAAACACCATATATTTT

cdr3_length: 12
j_call: TRBJ2-3
clone_size: NA
d_call: NA
v_call: TRBV6-5
cdr3_aa: CASGPEGQTQYF
cdr3_nt: TGTGCCAGCGGGCCGGAGGGGCAGACGCAGTATTTT

cdr3_length: 13
j_call: TRBJ2-5
clone_size: NA
d_call: NA
v_call: TRBV4-3
cdr3_aa: CASSPRIGETQYF
cdr3_nt: TGCGCCAGCAGCCCTCGGATTGGGGAGACCCAGTACTTC

cdr3_length: 18
j_call: TRBJ2-1
clone_size: NA
d_call: TRBD2
v_call: TRBV11-2
cdr3_aa: CASSPPPGSGVTYNEQFF
cdr3_nt: TGTGCCAGCAGCCCCCCCCCTGGTAGCGGGGTTACCTACAATGAGCAGTTCTTC

cdr3_length: 13
j_call: TRBJ2-1
clone_size: NA
d_call: NA
v_call: TRBV18
cdr3_aa: CASSGSRGHEQFF
cdr3_nt: TGTGCCAGCTCAGGGTCCAGGGGACATGAGCAGTTCTTC

cdr3_length: 14
j_call: TRBJ1-6
clone_size: NA
d_call: TRBD1
v_call: TRBV30
cdr3_aa: CAWRGPGTDSPLHF
cdr3_nt: TGTGCCTGGAGGGGCCCCGGGACAGATTCACCCCTCCACTTT

cdr3_length: 13
j_call: TRBJ1-1
clone_size: few
d_call: TRBD1
v_call: TRBV7-7
cdr3_aa: CASSRDRDTEAFF
cdr3_nt: TGTGCTAGCAGCCGCGACAGGGACACTGAAGCTTTCTTT

cdr3_length: 15
j_call: TRBJ2-1
clone_size: NA
d_call: NA
v_call: TRBV18
cdr3_aa: CASSPRVEGINEQFF
cdr3_nt: TGTGCCAGCTCACCTCGGGTGGAGGGGATAAATGAGCAGTTCTTC

cdr3_length: 15
j_call: TRBJ1-6
clone_size: NA
d_call: NA
v_call: TRBV11-3
cdr3_aa: CASSLAAGVDSPLHF
cdr3_nt: TGTGCCAGCAGCTTAGCGGCGGGAGTAGATTCACCCCTCCACTTT

cdr3_length: 14
j_call: TRBJ1-2
clone_size: NA
d_call: NA
v_call: TRBV13
cdr3_aa: CASSLFLGFYGYTF
cdr3_nt: TGTGCCAGCAGCTTATTCCTCGGGTTCTATGGCTACACCTTC

cdr3_length: 14
j_call: TRBJ2-7
clone_size: NA
d_call: NA
v_call: TRBV6-5
cdr3_aa: CASSNLGTSYEQYF
cdr3_nt: TGTGCCAGCAGTAACCTGGGGACATCCTACGAGCAGTACTTC

cdr3_length: 15
j_call: TRBJ2-7
clone_size: NA
d_call: TRBD1
v_call: TRBV6-1
cdr3_aa: CASSASGTGFYEQYF
cdr3_nt: TGTGCCAGCAGTGCTTCCGGGACAGGGTTCTACGAGCAGTACTTC

cdr3_length: 17
j_call: TRBJ1-3
clone_size: NA
d_call: TRBD1
v_call: TRBV18
cdr3_aa: CASSPIPGQGSGNTIYF
cdr3_nt: TGTGCCAGCTCACCTATACCGGGACAGGGGAGTGGAAACACCATATATTTT